One T cell receptor beta chain is described in this entry. Its specificity is not known. The method was immunoSEQ multiplex PCR; TCRdb's version includes in-frame clones alone and lacks a portion of them. This sample has about 97,000 clones, with approximately 90% found just once. The data stem from a study of T cell responses to AZD1222 COVID-19 vaccine. Background on the study: Investigators merged groups given second doses at roughly 4 or roughly 12 weeks. Study outcomes and limitations: Vaccine-associated CD4 TCRs spanned spike, dominant at 160-218 and 743-854. Scientists sampled the repertoires only once the peak T cell response had passed. Unmutated regions of variants are reportedly targeted by nearly half of spike-specific TCRs.

J was trimmed by 8 bases and V by 5 bases; bases with no gene match: 8. CDR3 length equals 14 residues. Germline values: CDR1 SGHTA, CDR2 FQGNSA. The input for sequencing was peripheral blood, taken on day 0 of AZD1222 vaccination. The chain couples TRBV7-2 to TRBJ2-1, with 8 bases lining up with TRBD2. This TCR came from an adult in good health. The CDR3, as DNA: TGTGCCAGCAGCAATAGAGCGGGGGATGATGAGCAGTTCTTC. This codes for CASSNRAGDDEQFF. The whole variable domain, remainder taken from reference TRBV7-2 and TRBJ2-1, is GAGVSQSPSNKVTEKGKDVELRCDPISGHTALYWYRQSLGQGLEFLIYFQGNSAPDKSGLPSDRFSAERTGGSVSTLTIQRTQQEDSAVYLCASSNRAGDDEQFFGPGTRLTVL.